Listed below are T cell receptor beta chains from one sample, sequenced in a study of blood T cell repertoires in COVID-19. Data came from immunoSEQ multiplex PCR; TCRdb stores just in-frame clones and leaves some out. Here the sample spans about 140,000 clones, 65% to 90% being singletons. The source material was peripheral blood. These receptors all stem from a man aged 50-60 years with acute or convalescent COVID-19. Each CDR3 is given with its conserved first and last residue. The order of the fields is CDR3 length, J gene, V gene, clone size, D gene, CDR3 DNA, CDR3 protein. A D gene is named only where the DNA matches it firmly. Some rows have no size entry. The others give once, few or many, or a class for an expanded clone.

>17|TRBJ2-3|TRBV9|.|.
TGTGCCAGCAGCGCCCTTTCGGTCGAGAGAGGGCCAGATACGCAGTATTTT
CASSALSVERGPDTQYF
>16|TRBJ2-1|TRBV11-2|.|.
TGTGCCAGCAGCTTAGGGTTGCGGGGACGGTACAATGAGCAGTTCTTC
CASSLGLRGRYNEQFF
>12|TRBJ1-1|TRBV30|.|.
TGTGCTTGGAGGAGGAGGTACACTGAAGCTTTCTTT
CAWRRRYTEAFF
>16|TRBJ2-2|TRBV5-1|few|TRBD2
TGCGCCAGCAGCTTAGAGCGGGGGAGCTACACCGGGGAGCTGTTTTTT
CASSLERGSYTGELFF
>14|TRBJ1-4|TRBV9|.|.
TGTGCCAGCAGCGTAGGGGCCAGGAATGAAAAACTGTTTTTT
CASSVGARNEKLFF
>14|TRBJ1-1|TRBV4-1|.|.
TGCGCCAGCAGCAGAGAGGCCAGGGGCACTGAAGCTTTCTTT
CASSREARGTEAFF
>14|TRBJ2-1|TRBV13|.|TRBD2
TGTGCCAGCAACCGACTAGCGGGAAGTCCTGAGCAGTTCTTC
CASNRLAGSPEQFF
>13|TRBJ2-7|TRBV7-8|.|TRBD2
TGTGCCAGCAGCTCGGGACTAGCCTACGAGCAGTACTTC
CASSSGLAYEQYF
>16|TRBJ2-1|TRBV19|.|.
TGTGCCAGTAGTCATTTTCTAGCGCGGTCCTACAATGAGCAGTTCTTC
CASSHFLARSYNEQFF
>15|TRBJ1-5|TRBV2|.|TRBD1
TGTGCCAGCAGAGGGACAGGGGGCCCCAATCAGCCCCAGCATTTT
CASRGTGGPNQPQHF
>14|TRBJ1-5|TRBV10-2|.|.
TGCGCCAGCAGCCTAGAGGGGGGGTATCAGCCCCAGCATTTT
CASSLEGGYQPQHF
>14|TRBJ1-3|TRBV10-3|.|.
TGTGCCACGGGATTGGGTTCCTCTGGAAACACCATATATTTT
CATGLGSSGNTIYF
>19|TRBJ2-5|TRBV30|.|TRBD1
TGTGCCTGGAGTGTAGATCCGGGACAGCTAATTTCGTTCCAAGAGACCCAGTACTTC
CAWSVDPGQLISFQETQYF
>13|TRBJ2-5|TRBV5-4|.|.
TGTGCCAGCAGCTTTCAGGGAAAAGAGACCCAGTACTTC
CASSFQGKETQYF
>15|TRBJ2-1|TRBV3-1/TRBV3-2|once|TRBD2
TGTGCCAGCAGCCCGGGACTAGCAGACTACAATGAGCAGTTCTTC
CASSPGLADYNEQFF
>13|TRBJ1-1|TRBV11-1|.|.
TGTGCCAGCAGCCTAGCGGTAACCCAGGAAGCTTTCTTT
CASSLAVTQEAFF
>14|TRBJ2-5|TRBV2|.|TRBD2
TGTGCCAGCCATGACCGGGAGGGCCAAGAGACCCAGTACTTC
CASHDREGQETQYF
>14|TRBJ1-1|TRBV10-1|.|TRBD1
TGCGCCAGCAGTCGCGGACAGGGGAACACTGAAGCTTTCTTT
CASSRGQGNTEAFF
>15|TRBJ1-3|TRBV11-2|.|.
TGTGCCAGCAGCTCCACGGCAGGTCCCTGGAACACCATATATTTT
CASSSTAGPWNTIYF
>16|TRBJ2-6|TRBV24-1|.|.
TGTGCCACCAGTGATACAGGCCGATCTGGGGCCAACGTCCTGACTTTC
CATSDTGRSGANVLTF
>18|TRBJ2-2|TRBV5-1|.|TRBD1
TGCGCCAGCAGCGGATCTTTTTCGACAGGGGGCCTCACCGGGGAGCTGTTTTTT
CASSGSFSTGGLTGELFF
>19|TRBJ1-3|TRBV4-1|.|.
TGCGCCAGCAGCCAAGGCATAACCCTCGGACGGGACTCTGGAAACACCATATATTTT
CASSQGITLGRDSGNTIYF
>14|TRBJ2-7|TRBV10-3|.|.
TGTGCCATCGCTGACAGGTCCAGGCTCTACGAGCAGTACTTC
CAIADRSRLYEQYF
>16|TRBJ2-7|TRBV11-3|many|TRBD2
TGTGCCAGCAGCTTAAGGGAGGGCCGGAGCTCCTACGAGCAGTACTTC
CASSLREGRSSYEQYF
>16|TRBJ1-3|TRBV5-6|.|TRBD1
TGTGCCAGCAGCTTGCCCGGACAGGGCCCTGGAAACACCATATATTTT
CASSLPGQGPGNTIYF
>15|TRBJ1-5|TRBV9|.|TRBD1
TGTGCCAGCAGCTTCCAGGGGGCCTGGAATCAGCCCCAGCATTTT
CASSFQGAWNQPQHF
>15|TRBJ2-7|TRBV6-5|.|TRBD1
TGTGCCAGCACCACTAGGACAGGGGGCCCGGTCGAGCAGTACTTC
CASTTRTGGPVEQYF
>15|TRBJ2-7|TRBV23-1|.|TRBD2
TGCGCCAGCACCCCTTCGGGGGGGGCGGACTACGAGCAGTACTTC
CASTPSGGADYEQYF
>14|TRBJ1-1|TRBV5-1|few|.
TGCGCCAGCAGCTCCCGACAGATGAACACTGAAGCTTTCTTT
CASSSRQMNTEAFF
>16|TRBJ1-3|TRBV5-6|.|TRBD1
TGTGCCAGCAGCTTGGCCGGACAGGGGACTGGAAACACCATATATTTT
CASSLAGQGTGNTIYF
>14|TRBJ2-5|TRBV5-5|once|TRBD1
TGTGCCAGCAGTACAGGAACAGGGGGCGAGACCCAGTACTTC
CASSTGTGGETQYF
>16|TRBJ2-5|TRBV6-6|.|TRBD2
TGTGCCAGCAGTTCATCTAGCGGGCCCACGAAAGAGACCCAGTACTTC
CASSSSSGPTKETQYF
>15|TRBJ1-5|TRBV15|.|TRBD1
TGTGCCACCAGCTCAGACAGGGGGATCGATCAGCCCCAGCATTTT
CATSSDRGIDQPQHF
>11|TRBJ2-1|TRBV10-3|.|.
TGTGCCATCGGGGGGGGCCATGAGCAGTTCTTC
CAIGGGHEQFF
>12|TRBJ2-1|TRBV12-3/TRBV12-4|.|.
TGTGCCAGCAGTTTCACCGGGGATGAGCAGTTCTTC
CASSFTGDEQFF
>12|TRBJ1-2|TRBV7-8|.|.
TGTGCCAGCAGTTTACGAGGTGGGGGCTACACCTTC
CASSLRGGGYTF
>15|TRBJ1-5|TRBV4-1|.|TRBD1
TGCGCCAGCAGCCATCACGGACAGGGGGCTTGGCCCCAGCATTTT
CASSHHGQGAWPQHF
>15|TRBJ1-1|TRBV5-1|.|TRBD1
TGCGCCAGCAGCCGGGATGGGGACAGGGACACTGAAGCTTTCTTT
CASSRDGDRDTEAFF
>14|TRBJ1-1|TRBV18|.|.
TGTGCCAGCTCACCCAGAGGCTATTACGCTGAAGCTTTCTTT
CASSPRGYYAEAFF
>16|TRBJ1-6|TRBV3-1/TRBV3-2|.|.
TGTGCCAGCAGCCAAAATTACAGGCTCTATAATTCACCCCTCCACTTT
CASSQNYRLYNSPLHF
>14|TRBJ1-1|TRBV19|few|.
TGTGCCAGTAGGACCGGGGTTATGAACACTGAAGCTTTCTTT
CASRTGVMNTEAFF
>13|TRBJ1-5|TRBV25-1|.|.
TGTGCCAGCAGTGACACAGGTAATTCGCCCCAGCATTTT
CASSDTGNSPQHF
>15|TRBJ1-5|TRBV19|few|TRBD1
TGTGCCAGTAGTTCACAGGGGGCAAGCAATCAGCCCCAGCATTTT
CASSSQGASNQPQHF
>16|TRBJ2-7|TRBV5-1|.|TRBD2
TGCGCCAGCAGCTTGGGGGTCACTAGCGGGAGTGGTGAGCAGTACTTC
CASSLGVTSGSGEQYF
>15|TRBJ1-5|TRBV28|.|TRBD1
TGTGCCAGCAGTTCGGACAGGGGGGGCAATCAGCCCCAGCATTTT
CASSSDRGGNQPQHF
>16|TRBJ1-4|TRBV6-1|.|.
TGTGCCAGCAGTGGGGTTCCGGGGGACCATAATGAAAAACTGTTTTTT
CASSGVPGDHNEKLFF
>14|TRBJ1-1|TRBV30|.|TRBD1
TGTGCCTGGAGTAAAACAGGGGGCCAGTTGGAAGCTTTCTTT
CAWSKTGGQLEAFF
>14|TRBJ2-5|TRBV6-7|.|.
TGTGCCAGCAGTTATAGACTAGTGAGAGAGACCCAGTACTTC
CASSYRLVRETQYF
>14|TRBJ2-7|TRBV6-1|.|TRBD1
TGTGCCAGCAGTGAGCAACAGGGGTCCTACGAGCAGTACTTC
CASSEQQGSYEQYF
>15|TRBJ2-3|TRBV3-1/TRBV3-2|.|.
TGTGCCAGCAGCTCAGCGGCCGACAGCACAGATACGCAGTATTTT
CASSSAADSTDTQYF
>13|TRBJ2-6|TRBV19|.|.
TGTGCCACGCAGAGGGCTGGGGCCAACGTCCTGACTTTC
CATQRAGANVLTF
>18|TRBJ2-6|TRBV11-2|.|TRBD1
TGTGCCAGCCGCGGAACACAGGGGGTTGTATCTGGGGCCAACGTCCTGACTTTC
CASRGTQGVVSGANVLTF
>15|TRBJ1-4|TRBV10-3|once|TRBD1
TGTGCCATCAGTGAGTCCGGGACAGCTAATGAAAAACTGTTTTTT
CAISESGTANEKLFF